This T cell receptor (beta chain) was retrieved from a study of shared clonotypes between healthy human individuals (TCRdb year 2020). For the study in its entirety: The cohort comprised a couple of women and a few men aged 18 to 49 years. For each donor, CD4 naive and CD4 memory were each given three plates, CD8 naive was given two plates, and CD8 memory was given one plate. To estimate repertoire size and how much clonotypes are shared between individuals, the study performed deep sequencing of blood TCR repertoires from 4 to 6 healthy adults. Per donor, leukapheresis produced somewhere between about 0.85 and 10 billion PBMCs. Libraries were prepared and TCR repertoires were sequenced by different laboratories using diverse techniques, in order to increase sequencing depth and limit assay-specific biases. General conclusions and limits of the study: Estimated clonotype richness was generally larger for naive than for memory subsets. Rarefaction of sorted-subset datasets indicated incomplete sequencing despite the large sequencing depth. Pairwise subsampling indicated that sequencing depth was expected to affect the degree of clonotype sharing among donors. Roughly 5% of naive CD4, 3.5% of naive CD8, around 2.3% of memory CD4, and approximately 0.39% of memory CD8 clonotypes were shared across four donors. Higher generation probabilities were observed for clonotypes shared by all four sorted-subset donors than for non-shared clonotypes. The genetic and exposure-history diversity represented was limited by the small number of donors. Sampling was restricted to blood, and TCR repertoires in tissue are likely to differ from TCR repertoires in blood.

Using the deep immunoSEQ assay, multiplex PCR amplified TCR CDR3 regions from genomic DNA. Extracted genomic DNA from each cell subset was distributed evenly across all wells of several immunoSEQ 96-well plates, and each plate was treated as a replicate. For sorted subsets, about 0.2 ug genomic DNA, equal to tens of thousands of T cell genomes, was loaded into each replicate PCR. Purified libraries were quantified with a Qubit 3.0 fluorometer, sized on a Bioanalyzer 2100, and re-quantified with the KAPA Library Quantification kit. Every immunoSEQ 96-well plate was sequenced on a separate single-read 150-cycle Illumina NextSeq 550 flow cell. As for how the authors treated the data: Because the immunoSEQ output included only junctional sequences and no quality scores, the filtering could not be the same as the filtering used for full-length reads. Sequences were annotated with PyIR, a Python wrapper for IgBLAST v1.9, and V/J genes and CDR3 were assigned using IMGT germline references. Reads were filtered out if the reads had weak V/J assignments (E-value above 1e-6), no CDR3, stop codons, out-of-frame junctions, or ambiguous translated residues. A V3J clonotype was defined by an identical inferred V gene, J gene, and CDR3 amino acid sequence. To compute the percentage overlap between repertoires, the number of shared unique clonotypes was divided by the size of the smaller repertoire. Three approaches were used to assess repertoire richness: RTK rarefaction, the Chao1 estimator, and Recon v2.1 estimates of unobserved clonotypes. Generation probabilities for all TCRbeta clonotypes obtained by the gDNA method from several donors were computed using OLGA. TCRdb holds this immuneACCESS table with in-frame rearrangements only. Some clones are missing; in checked studies, unresolved V genes explain under half, and the rest has no known cause. Clone size and the V and J calls come from that table; the DNA yielded D and trimming. The sample has about 1 million clones on record, around 75% of them singletons. Nearly 1.5% of the sample belongs to the ten largest clones.

Points on this clone: The antigen this receptor binds is unknown. It has no much larger one-base neighbor in the sample; base qualities were not kept.

The donors were healthy, HIV-negative adults who had no recently reported acute infections or vaccinations. Every donor was a Caucasian adult living in Nashville, Tennessee, USA. CD4+ T cells were enriched by magnetic negative selection, after which naive cells were positively selected on CD45RA and the negative fraction was taken as the memory subset. Blood was obtained by leukapheresis, after which PBMCs were separated by Ficoll-Histopaque density gradient centrifugation and cryopreserved in liquid nitrogen vapor phase. Analytical flow cytometry was used to check the purity and quantity of each magnetically sorted T cell population. Genomic DNA was isolated from every sorted fraction and measured by UV absorbance on a Nanodrop 2000c. Sequences were obtained from memory CD4+ T cells sorted from blood. This sample's cell subset or site label indicates: CD45RA-negative fraction. The TCR was taken from a man aged 18-30 years in good health.

The CDR3 region: CASSESPKAATEAFF. The sequenced DNA is TGTGCCAGCAGTGAATCTCCCAAGGCGGCCACTGAAGCTTTCTTT. The chain links TRBV6-1 with TRBJ1-1; there is no confident call for the D gene. The CDR1 and CDR2 encoded by the germline V gene are MNHNS and SASEGT. The cysteine opens and the phenylalanine closes a CDR3 of 15 amino acids. Only the CDR3 portion is preserved as DNA: 45 bases, with reading frame beginning at the first base. A distance of 14 bases separates the germline ends of V and J, which lose 2 bases and 4 bases respectively.